A selection of T cell receptor beta chains follows, all from one sample in a study of shared clonotypes between healthy human individuals. Repertoires were generated with immunoSEQ multiplex PCR, while TCRdb's copy carries only in-frame clones and drops some. The sample shows roughly 2,500,000 clones, approximately 94% of them seen only once. Sequenced sample: naive CD4+ T cells from PBMCs. Receptor source: a man aged 18 to 29 in good health. Some clones in this sample may be carry-over from other donors' samples. CDR3s include the opening cysteine and the closing phenylalanine or tryptophan. A D gene is named only where the DNA matches it firmly. The listing skips clone size in some rows; elsewhere it reads once, few, many or a size class.

abundance: -
d_gene: -
v_gene: TRBV5-4
j_gene: TRBJ2-1
CDR3aa: CASSLGTGSGRFTSNEQFF
CDR3nt: TGTGCCAGCAGCTTGGGTACTGGTTCAGGTCGTTTTACTTCCAATGAGCAGTTCTTC

abundance: -
d_gene: TRBD1
v_gene: TRBV7-9
j_gene: TRBJ2-1
CDR3aa: CVPGRDSSYNEQFF
CDR3nt: TGTGTCCCGGGTAGGGACAGCTCCTACAATGAGCAGTTCTTC

abundance: once
d_gene: TRBD1
v_gene: TRBV30
j_gene: TRBJ2-2
CDR3aa: CAWRGMGQGVSGELFF
CDR3nt: TGTGCCTGGAGAGGGATGGGACAGGGCGTCTCCGGGGAGCTGTTTTTT

abundance: -
d_gene: -
v_gene: TRBV6-6
j_gene: TRBJ2-3
CDR3aa: CASARGRGDTQYF
CDR3nt: TGTGCCAGCGCGCGGGGGCGCGGGGATACGCAGTATTTT

abundance: once
d_gene: TRBD2
v_gene: TRBV5-1
j_gene: TRBJ2-2
CDR3aa: CASSLEGLAGRTGELFF
CDR3nt: TGCGCCAGCAGCCTGGAGGGTCTAGCGGGAAGAACCGGGGAGCTGTTTTTT

abundance: -
d_gene: TRBD2
v_gene: TRBV5-4
j_gene: TRBJ2-7
CDR3aa: CASSFGLRLAGSSNYEQYF
CDR3nt: TGTGCCAGCAGCTTCGGTCTCCGACTAGCGGGATCTTCTAACTACGAGCAGTACTTC

abundance: -
d_gene: TRBD1
v_gene: TRBV18
j_gene: TRBJ1-5
CDR3aa: CASSPPVGQGRNQPQHF
CDR3nt: TGTGCCAGCTCACCTCCCGTGGGACAGGGGAGAAATCAGCCCCAGCATTTT

abundance: -
d_gene: TRBD1
v_gene: TRBV7-2
j_gene: TRBJ2-7
CDR3aa: CASRETGGEQYF
CDR3nt: TGTGCCAGCAGGGAGACAGGGGGCGAGCAGTACTTC

abundance: -
d_gene: -
v_gene: TRBV27
j_gene: TRBJ2-7
CDR3aa: CASSLMGVGLSYEQYF
CDR3nt: TGTGCCAGCAGTTTAATGGGGGTGGGTCTCAGCTACGAGCAGTACTTC

abundance: -
d_gene: -
v_gene: TRBV10-3
j_gene: TRBJ1-6
CDR3aa: CAIRGIDNSPLHF
CDR3nt: TGTGCCATCCGAGGGATAGATAATTCACCCCTCCACTTT

abundance: -
d_gene: -
v_gene: TRBV5-8
j_gene: TRBJ1-3
CDR3aa: CASSPGVLSGNTIYF
CDR3nt: TGTGCCAGCAGCCCGGGGGTCCTCTCTGGAAACACCATATATTTT

abundance: -
d_gene: -
v_gene: TRBV6-6
j_gene: TRBJ2-5
CDR3aa: CASSSRKETQYF
CDR3nt: TGTGCCAGCAGTTCGAGGAAAGAGACCCAGTACTTC

abundance: -
d_gene: -
v_gene: TRBV10-2
j_gene: TRBJ1-6
CDR3aa: CASDPSRRAPLHF
CDR3nt: TGCGCCAGCGACCCTTCTAGGCGCGCTCCCCTCCACTTT

abundance: -
d_gene: TRBD2
v_gene: TRBV19
j_gene: TRBJ2-4
CDR3aa: CASSTPGGEKNIQYF
CDR3nt: TGTGCCAGTAGTACCCCGGGGGGAGAGAAAAACATTCAGTACTTC

abundance: -
d_gene: TRBD2
v_gene: TRBV6-6
j_gene: TRBJ2-7
CDR3aa: CASSYQAGGDREQYF
CDR3nt: TGTGCCAGCAGTTACCAAGCGGGAGGAGACCGCGAGCAGTACTTC

abundance: few
d_gene: TRBD1
v_gene: TRBV2
j_gene: TRBJ1-1
CDR3aa: CASRETGGRDQAFF
CDR3nt: TGTGCCAGCAGGGAGACAGGGGGAAGGGACCAAGCTTTCTTT

abundance: -
d_gene: TRBD1
v_gene: TRBV5-4
j_gene: TRBJ2-5
CDR3aa: CASSDRGRQETQYF
CDR3nt: TGTGCCAGCAGCGACAGGGGGCGGCAAGAGACCCAGTACTTC

abundance: -
d_gene: -
v_gene: TRBV5-1
j_gene: TRBJ2-3
CDR3aa: CASTNSWGGRGADTQYF
CDR3nt: TGCGCCAGCACCAACTCATGGGGGGGGCGAGGGGCAGATACGCAGTATTTT

abundance: once
d_gene: TRBD2
v_gene: TRBV7-9
j_gene: TRBJ2-7
CDR3aa: CASSLVAGGVNEQYF
CDR3nt: TGTGCCAGCAGCTTAGTAGCGGGAGGAGTCAACGAGCAGTACTTC